These 21 T cell receptor beta chains came from one sample sequenced in a study of OX40 agonist ivuxolimab in advanced cancers. TCRdb's table, derived via immunoSEQ multiplex PCR, lists solely in-frame clones and lacks some. The sample has about 48,000 clones; about 88% are singletons. Sequenced here: CD4+ or CD8+ T cells sorted from blood, sampled in a trial of the OX40 agonist ivuxolimab. These receptors were collected from an adult with an advanced solid tumor such as melanoma, head and neck, liver or kidney cancer.

This clone has only one observation. The chain joins TRBV5-1 to TRBJ1-1; D may be TRBD1 (6 bases). The CDR3 consists of 15 residues. Trimming stripped 0 bases from V and 4 bases from J, with 13 bases between. Germline V gives CDR1 SGHRS, CDR2 YFSETQ. CDR3 residues: CASSLAQGSSTEAFF. The DNA of the CDR3 is TGCGCCAGCAGCTTGGCACAGGGAAGTTCCACTGAAGCTTTCTTT.

This rearrangement joins TRBV5-1 to TRBJ2-2; tentative D call: TRBD1 (6 bases). Trimming left V 3 bases short and J 2 bases short, with 11 bases between. Germline V gives CDR1 SGHRS, CDR2 YFSETQ. The CDR3 runs to 15 residues. In DNA, the CDR3 is TGCGCCAGCAGCTCCGGGACACTTAACACCGGGGAGCTGTTTTTT. Translated: CASSSGTLNTGELFF.

This clone was counted between two and nine times. The chain has TRBV7-8 and TRBJ1-2; the match to TRBD1 covers 8 bases. This CDR3 has 12 amino acids. Germline lookup yields CDR1 SGHVS and CDR2 FQNEAQ. Trimming at V came to 5 bases and at J to 4 bases, leaving 0 bases not matched to a gene. The CDR3: CASSGQGYGYTF. The CDR3 bases are TGTGCCAGCAGCGGACAGGGCTATGGCTACACCTTC. The full variable domain, in which reference TRBV7-8 and TRBJ1-2 provide the parts outside the CDR3, is GAGVSQSPRYKVAKRGQDVALRCDPISGHVSLFWYQQALGQGPEFLTYFQNEAQLDKSGLPSDRFFAERPEGSVSTLKIQRTQQEDSAVYLCASSGQGYGYTFGSGTRLTVV.

The V gene is TRBV11-2, the J gene TRBJ2-2; 8 bases map to TRBD2. Germline lookup yields CDR1 SGHAT and CDR2 FQNNGV. This CDR3 region has 14 residues. Losses at the gene ends were 9 bases for V and 2 bases for J; bases not matched to a gene: 5. The CDR3 coding sequence is TGTGCCAGTCAACGGACTAGCAACACCGGGGAGCTGTTTTTT. Encoded protein: CASQRTSNTGELFF.

This clone was counted only a few times. The gene calls are TRBV11-2 and TRBJ2-2; no clear D gene. Trimming pared 1 base from V and 5 bases from J, leaving 8 bases between. Germline CDR1 SGHAT, CDR2 FQNNGV. CDR3 length: 14 residues. In nucleotides, the CDR3 is TGTGCCAGCAGCTTAGGAAGAGAAACCGGGGAGCTGTTTTTT. Translated: CASSLGRETGELFF.

The genes are TRBV2 and TRBJ2-7; 10 bases match TRBD1. Germline CDR1 and CDR2: SNHLY and FYNNEI. The CDR3 spans 15 residues. Trimming removed 7 bases from V and 7 bases from J; junction bases left unmatched: 13. CDR3 sequence (DNA): TGTGCCAGCAATCCCGGACAGGGGGGTTCTGGAGAGCAGTACTTC. This gives the protein CASNPGQGGSGEQYF.

This chain uses TRBV19 with TRBJ2-3; 13 bases map to TRBD2. Germline loops: CDR1 LNHDA, CDR2 SQIVND (reference sequence). The V and J ends lost 3 bases and 6 bases, in that order; junction bases with no gene match: 6. This CDR3 has 16 amino acids. The DNA of the CDR3 is TGTGCCAGTAGTATTGGGACTAGCGGGATTACGGATACGCAGTATTTT. As protein: CASSIGTSGITDTQYF. Using reference TRBV19 and TRBJ2-3 for the parts outside the CDR3, the full variable domain is DGGITQSPKYLFRKEGQNVTLSCEQNLNHDAMYWYRQDPGQGLRLIYYSQIVNDFQKGDIAEGYSVSREKKESFPLTVTSAQKNPTAFYLCASSIGTSGITDTQYFGPGTRLTVL.

This clone appeared a single time. J is TRBJ1-6 and V is TRBV18, with 8 bases identical to TRBD1. Germline CDR1 reads KGHSH; CDR2 reads LQKENI. Trimming cost V 3 bases and J 10 bases; bases outside gene matches: 14. The CDR3 runs to 17 residues. This chain's CDR3 is CASSPRQGPSRSSPLHF. CDR3 DNA sequence: TGTGCCAGCTCACCTCGACAGGGGCCCTCTCGGAGCTCACCCCTCCACTTT.

The V gene is TRBV30, the J gene TRBJ2-7, with 8 bases that match TRBD1. V shed 0 bases, J shed 6 bases, and the junction held 10 bases outside the gene matches. The CDR3 contains 15 residues. Germline CDR1 and CDR2: GTSNPN and SVGIG (reference sequence). The CDR3, as DNA: TGTGCCTGGAGTGTTGGGGGGACAGGACTTACCGAGCAGTACTTC. Protein sequence: CAWSVGGTGLTEQYF.

This clone appeared a few times. The V gene is TRBV11-3, the J gene TRBJ2-3; perhaps TRBD1 as D (5 bases). Per germline, CDR1 SGHNT and CDR2 YENEEA. Trimming removed 1 base from V and 3 bases from J, with 8 bases in between. This CDR3 has 14 residues. The CDR3 coding sequence is TGTGCCAGCAGCTTAGGACAGAAAACAGATACGCAGTATTTT. Amino acid sequence: CASSLGQKTDTQYF.

The count of this clone is one. The rearrangement uses TRBV2 and TRBJ1-4, with 7 bases lining up with TRBD1. The CDR3 loop spans 14 amino acids. Germline trimming cut 6 bases from V and 5 bases from J; bases unmatched to any gene: 6. Germline loops: CDR1 SNHLY, CDR2 FYNNEI. Written as DNA, the CDR3 is TGTGCCAGCAGAACTGGGACAGCAAATGAAAAACTGTTTTTT. Its protein product is CASRTGTANEKLFF.

J is TRBJ2-1 and V is TRBV7-8; 7 nucleotides align to TRBD2. CDR1 and CDR2 (germline): SGHVS, FQNEAQ. This CDR3 comprises 15 residues. With 3 bases clipped from V and 0 bases from J, the junction kept 2 bases outside the gene matches. The CDR3: CASSFLADSYNEQFF. CDR3 coding DNA: TGTGCCAGCAGCTTCCTAGCGGACTCCTACAATGAGCAGTTCTTC.

This sequence joins TRBV2 and TRBJ2-7; the D gene could be TRBD1 or TRBD2 (5 bases each). V lost 8 bases to trimming and J lost 3 bases, with 11 bases between them. The CDR3 loop spans 12 amino acids. CDR1 and CDR2 (germline): SNHLY, FYNNEI. The CDR3 nucleotides are TGTGCCAGCGGGACCCTGGGCTACGAGCAGTACTTC. It encodes CASGTLGYEQYF. Combining the CDR3 with reference TRBV2 and TRBJ2-7 gives the whole variable domain EPEVTQTPSHQVTQMGQEVILRCVPISNHLYFYWYRQILGQKVEFLVSFYNNEISEKSEIFDDQFSVERPDGSNFTLKIRSTKLEDSAMYFCASGTLGYEQYFGPGTRLTVT.

The chain recombines TRBV7-2 with TRBJ2-1, with 10 bases identical to TRBD2. Trimming cost V 4 bases and J 0 bases; bases outside gene matches: 3. This CDR3 contains 16 residues. The germline gives CDR1 SGHTA, CDR2 FQGNSA. CDR3 nucleotide sequence: TGTGCCAGCAGCTGGGCTAGCGGGAGCTCCTACAATGAGCAGTTCTTC. It specifies CASSWASGSSYNEQFF. Filled out from reference TRBV7-2 and TRBJ2-1, the complete variable domain reads GAGVSQSPSNKVTEKGKDVELRCDPISGHTALYWYRQSLGQGLEFLIYFQGNSAPDKSGLPSDRFSAERTGGSVSTLTIQRTQQEDSAVYLCASSWASGSSYNEQFFGPGTRLTVL.

The chain combines TRBV7-2 with TRBJ2-7; 10 nucleotides agree with TRBD2. Germline V gene data show CDR1 as SGHTA and CDR2 as FQGNSA. V trimming: 1 base; J trimming: 4 bases; junction bases outside the gene matches: 7. The CDR3 is 16 residues long. CDR3 sequence: CASSLGASGSRYEQYF. CDR3 DNA sequence: TGTGCCAGCAGCTTAGGGGCTAGCGGGAGTCGATACGAGCAGTACTTC.

This chain links TRBV30 with TRBJ2-5; the D is unclear. Germline CDR1 reads GTSNPN; CDR2 reads SVGIG (reference sequence). V lost 1 base to trimming and J lost 4 bases, with 7 bases between them. CDR3 length: 12 amino acids. CDR3 coding DNA: TGTGCCTGGAGTGGGTCATCAGAGACCCAGTACTTC. Protein product: CAWSGSSETQYF.

This clone was found a few times. This sequence joins TRBV6-6 and TRBJ1-1, with TRBD1 as a possible D gene (5 bases). The CDR3 extends over 13 amino acids. Between the trimmed V and J ends, which lost 6 bases and 7 bases, there was a span of 15 bases. Germline V gene sequence: CDR1 MNHNY, CDR2 SVGAGI (reference sequence). The CDR3 nucleotides are TGTGCCAGCAGCCTCGAGCTGGGGGGTGAAGCTTTCTTT. Translating gives CASSLELGGEAFF.

The table lists this clone with a few counts. Written as DNA, the CDR3 is TGTGCCAGCAGCTTAGAGGGGTCAATGGCAGATACGCAGTATTTT. Amino acid sequence: CASSLEGSMADTQYF. V gene TRBV7-9 combines with J gene TRBJ2-3; perhaps TRBD1 as D (5 bases). The V gene lost 1 base and the J gene lost 4 bases, with 12 bases spanning the gap. Germline assignment: CDR1 SEHNR and CDR2 FQNEAQ (reference sequence). The CDR3 sequence is 15 residues long.

This clone has only a few counts. The CDR3 spells CAISLFPFGRTDNSPLHF. CDR3 bases: TGTGCCATCAGTTTATTCCCCTTCGGGAGGACTGACAATTCACCCCTCCACTTT. The chain has TRBV10-3 and TRBJ1-6, with unresolved D. The length of the CDR3 is 18 residues. The V end lost 5 bases, the J end lost 7 bases, and 24 bases lay between the germline ends. Germline assignment: CDR1 ENHRY and CDR2 SYGVKD.

The chain employs TRBV5-1 and TRBJ2-1; 14 bases match TRBD2. The trim removed 4 bases at V and 8 bases at J, leaving 5 bases unmatched. The CDR3 is 15 amino acids. The germline gives CDR1 SGHRS, CDR2 YFSETQ. The CDR3 reads CASSKGLAGVDEQFF. Here the CDR3 DNA reads TGCGCCAGCAGCAAGGGACTAGCGGGAGTCGATGAGCAGTTCTTC.

The chain recombines TRBV5-1 with TRBJ2-1; 11 bases map to TRBD2. This CDR3 region has 16 residues. The trim removed 4 bases at V and 4 bases at J, leaving 7 bases unmatched. Germline CDR1 SGHRS, CDR2 YFSETQ. CDR3 nucleotides: TGCGCCAGCAGCGATTTAGCGGGGGGGACATACAATGAGCAGTTCTTC. Its translation is CASSDLAGGTYNEQFF.